A selection of T cell receptor beta chains follows, all from one sample in a study of T cell responses to AZD1222 COVID-19 vaccine. The data were produced by immunoSEQ multiplex PCR, yet TCRdb's version contains in-frame clones alone and is incomplete. The sample carries about 69,000 clones, approximately 87% recorded once. The source was peripheral blood, collected 28 days after the second AZD1222 dose. All receptors derive from an adult who received the AZD1222 COVID-19 vaccine. Each CDR3 is given with its conserved first and last residue. D genes are given only for firm matches. Size is stated for part of the rows, as once, few or many counts, or as a class when the clone is expanded.

j_call clone_size d_call v_call cdr3_length cdr3_nt cdr3_aa
TRBJ1-2 - - TRBV6-4 12 TGTGCCAGCAGTGACTCTGGCTATGGCTACACCTTC CASSDSGYGYTF
TRBJ2-7 - TRBD1 TRBV12-3/TRBV12-4 13 TGTGCCAGCAACCGACAGGGGAACTACGAGCAGTACTTC CASNRQGNYEQYF
TRBJ2-6 - - TRBV28 15 TGTGCCAGCACAGGCGGGGCCTCTGGGGCCAACGTCCTGACTTTC CASTGGASGANVLTF
TRBJ1-6 - TRBD1 TRBV4-1 19 TGCGCCAGCAGCCGCTTCTCACTGACCAGGGGGGGTAGGCGGTCACCCCTCCACTTT CASSRFSLTRGGRRSPLHF
TRBJ1-1 - - TRBV19 13 TGTGCCAGTAGTCGTCAGGGGCCCACTGAAGCTTTCTTT CASSRQGPTEAFF
TRBJ2-7 few TRBD1 TRBV5-1 14 TGCGCCAGCACCGAAGCACAGGGGGCCGGCGAGCAGTACTTC CASTEAQGAGEQYF
TRBJ1-5 - - TRBV16 15 TGTGCCAGCAGCCAATTGGTCAGATCCAATCAGCCCCAGCATTTT CASSQLVRSNQPQHF
TRBJ1-1 - - TRBV6-5 13 TGTGCCAGCAACTTACAGGCGAACACTGAAGCTTTCTTT CASNLQANTEAFF
TRBJ1-1 - - TRBV5-1 12 TGCGCCAGCAGCTCAGGGAACACTGAAGCTTTCTTT CASSSGNTEAFF
TRBJ1-2 - TRBD1 TRBV10-3 22 TGTGCCATCAAGAAGTTTGAGGTCGAAAGGGGGCCGGGACAGGTCATAGATTATGGCTACACCTTC CAIKKFEVERGPGQVIDYGYTF
TRBJ2-1 - TRBD2 TRBV11-2 16 TGTGCCAGCAGCCCACAGCGGGGGACCTCCTACAATGAGCAGTTCTTC CASSPQRGTSYNEQFF
TRBJ2-2 - - TRBV9 16 TGTGCCAGCAGCGTAGCATCGGGGCCGGTGACCGGGGAGCTGTTTTTT CASSVASGPVTGELFF
TRBJ1-6 - - TRBV6-5 14 TGTGCCAGCAGGTCGGAATCAACAGGGTCACCCCTCCACTTT CASRSESTGSPLHF
TRBJ1-2 - - TRBV19 12 TGTGCCTCGTCCGGGGGCGACTATGGCTACACCTTC CASSGGDYGYTF
TRBJ2-5 few - TRBV3-1/TRBV3-2 14 TGTGCCAGCAGCCTCCACCCCCAAGAAGAGACCCAGTACTTC CASSLHPQEETQYF
TRBJ2-2 - TRBD1 TRBV7-7 15 TGTGCTAGCAGTTCAGGACAGGGCGGCCCCGGGGAGCTGTTTTTT CASSSGQGGPGELFF
TRBJ2-1 - - TRBV19 18 TGTGCCAGTAGTATACACCGGGTCAGCAAGGGGTCCTACAATGAGCAGTTCTTC CASSIHRVSKGSYNEQFF
TRBJ2-3 - TRBD1 TRBV4-1 15 TGCGCCAGCAGCGGCCCGGACAGGGTTACAGATACGCAGTATTTT CASSGPDRVTDTQYF
TRBJ1-2 once - TRBV29-1 12 TGCAGCGTTTTCGGGGAACGGGATGGCTACACCTTC CSVFGERDGYTF
TRBJ2-6 - TRBD2 TRBV19 15 TGTGCCACCAGGGACGGGGGGACGGGGGCCAACGTCCTGACTTTC CATRDGGTGANVLTF
TRBJ1-1 few - TRBV25-1 17 TGTGCCAGCAGTGAATTAGGTTGGGAGGGCGGTATCACTGAAGCTTTCTTT CASSELGWEGGITEAFF
TRBJ1-4 - - TRBV6-5 12 TGTGCCACAAGGGGGTATTATGAAAAACTGTTTTTT CATRGYYEKLFF
TRBJ2-1 - TRBD2 TRBV4-1 18 TGCGCCAGCAGCCAAGTGGGACTAGCGGGAGTCAAGAAGGATGAGCAGTTCTTC CASSQVGLAGVKKDEQFF
TRBJ2-7 - - TRBV18 15 TGTGCCAGCTCACCACCGTCGGAGGGCTCCTACGAGCAGTACTTC CASSPPSEGSYEQYF
TRBJ2-3 once - TRBV5-1 16 TGCGCCAGCAGCTTGGCAGTTCTAGGAAGCACAGATACGCAGTATTTT CASSLAVLGSTDTQYF
TRBJ2-7 - - TRBV5-6 14 TGTGCCAGCAGCTTGCCCGGCAAAACCTACGAGCAGTACTTC CASSLPGKTYEQYF
TRBJ2-3 few - TRBV5-1 17 TGCGCCAGCAGCTTGTTGGTGGCAGGGAAGTCCACAGATACGCAGTATTTT CASSLLVAGKSTDTQYF
TRBJ2-1 - TRBD1 TRBV7-9 16 TGTGCCAGCATGCTAGCCGGGACAGGGCCGAAGAATGAGCAGTTCTTC CASMLAGTGPKNEQFF
TRBJ1-5 - - TRBV7-8 19 TGTGCCAGCAGCTTAGCTCGGGTAGCTGGGGGGATTAGCAATCAGCCCCAGCATTTT CASSLARVAGGISNQPQHF
TRBJ2-5 - TRBD2 TRBV5-1 16 TGCGCCAGCAGCTTCGGGACTAGCGGGGGGCAAGAGACCCAGTACTTC CASSFGTSGGQETQYF
TRBJ1-5 - - TRBV2 18 TGTGCCAGCAGTGGTTCAGGAACGGAGGGGAAGAGCAATCAGCCCCAGCATTTT CASSGSGTEGKSNQPQHF
TRBJ2-1 - - TRBV5-6 14 TGTGCCAGCAGCTTCAGGGGCCGGGACAATGAGCAGTTCTTC CASSFRGRDNEQFF
TRBJ2-7 once TRBD1 TRBV5-1 15 TGCGCCAGCAGCCTCCAGACAGGGAGCTCCTACGAGCAGTACTTC CASSLQTGSSYEQYF
TRBJ2-2 - - TRBV19 13 TGTGCCGGGGGTCAGGGAGGCACCGGGGAGCTGTTTTTT CAGGQGGTGELFF
TRBJ1-3 - - TRBV11-3 17 TGTGCCAGCAGCCTTTGGACGGACACGAGCTCTGGAAACACCATATATTTT CASSLWTDTSSGNTIYF
TRBJ2-5 - - TRBV3-1/TRBV3-2 16 TGTGCCAGCAGCCGAATGGGGGGGGCAGACCAAGAGACCCAGTACTTC CASSRMGGADQETQYF
TRBJ2-2 - TRBD1 TRBV6-5 13 TGTGCCAGAGACAGGGCCAACACCGGGGAGCTGTTTTTT CARDRANTGELFF
TRBJ1-1 - TRBD1 TRBV7-6 16 TGTGCCAGCAGCTTAGAAGGGACAGGGGGCCAGGCTGAAGCTTTCTTT CASSLEGTGGQAEAFF
TRBJ2-7 - - TRBV18 14 TGTGCCAGCTCACCACTTCCGGGGGCCTACGAGCAGTACTTC CASSPLPGAYEQYF
TRBJ1-2 - - TRBV4-2 14 TGTGCCAGCAGCCAAGATTGGGGGGTCTATGGCTACACCTTC CASSQDWGVYGYTF
TRBJ2-3 - - TRBV5-4 16 TGTGCCAGCAGCTTGGCTGCCCTCCGGGAAGCAGATACGCAGTATTTT CASSLAALREADTQYF
TRBJ1-2 - TRBD1 TRBV28 15 TGTGCCAGCAGTATCTTGACAGGGAAGGAGATGAGCTACACCTTC CASSILTGKEMSYTF
TRBJ2-3 - TRBD1 TRBV7-9 16 TGTGCCAGCAGTCGGCCGGGACAGGGTTTTGCAGATACGCAGTATTTT CASSRPGQGFADTQYF
TRBJ1-1 - TRBD1 TRBV10-2 12 TGCGCCAGCAGTGAGGGGGACAGGGGACGTTTCTTT CASSEGDRGRFF
TRBJ1-6 - - TRBV9 12 TGTGCCAGCAGCGCGAACTCTTCACCCCTCCACTTT CASSANSSPLHF
TRBJ1-5 few - TRBV3-1/TRBV3-2 13 TGTGCCAGCAGCCCAAGTCAGGATCAGCCCCAGCATTTT CASSPSQDQPQHF
TRBJ2-2 - - TRBV7-9 15 TGTGCCAGCAGCTTATACGGGGGAGTCACCGGGGAGCTGTTTTTT CASSLYGGVTGELFF
TRBJ2-1 - TRBD1 TRBV19 13 TGTGCCACATCCGGACAGGGACCCAATGAGCAGTTCTTC CATSGQGPNEQFF
TRBJ1-2 - - TRBV5-5 14 TGTGCCAGCACCCACTTGATGGGGGATTATGGCTACACCTTC CASTHLMGDYGYTF
TRBJ1-4 - - TRBV28 17 TGTGCCAGCAGTGGGGGACCCCTTGGGCAGCTTAATGAAAAACTGTTTTTT CASSGGPLGQLNEKLFF
TRBJ1-3 - TRBD1 TRBV5-4 16 TGTGCCAGCAGCAAGGGACAGCCTCTCTCTGGAAACACCATATATTTT CASSKGQPLSGNTIYF
TRBJ1-3 - - TRBV2 13 TGTGCCAGCCTTTACAGCTCTGGAAACACCATATATTTT CASLYSSGNTIYF
TRBJ2-7 - - TRBV6-6 14 TGTGCCAGCAGTTCGCTAGCGCTTTCCTACGAGCAGTACTTC CASSSLALSYEQYF
TRBJ1-6 - - TRBV7-9 12 TGTGCCAGCAGCACCCGGGCAGGCCTGCTCCACTTT CASSTRAGLLHF
TRBJ2-7 - TRBD1 TRBV29-1 15 TGCAGCGTCGGCGGGACAGGGAGATTCACCTACGAGCAGTACTTC CSVGGTGRFTYEQYF